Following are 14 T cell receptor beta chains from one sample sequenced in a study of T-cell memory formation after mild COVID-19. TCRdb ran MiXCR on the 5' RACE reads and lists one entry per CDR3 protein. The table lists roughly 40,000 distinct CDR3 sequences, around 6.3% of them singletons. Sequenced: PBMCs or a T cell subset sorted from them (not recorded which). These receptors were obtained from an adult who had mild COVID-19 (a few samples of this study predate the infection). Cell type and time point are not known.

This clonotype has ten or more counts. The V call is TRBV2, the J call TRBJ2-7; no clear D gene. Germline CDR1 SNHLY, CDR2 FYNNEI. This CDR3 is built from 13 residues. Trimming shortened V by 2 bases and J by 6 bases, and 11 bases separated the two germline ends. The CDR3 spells CASSESLVGEQYF. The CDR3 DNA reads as TGTGCCAGCAGTGAATCCCTGGTCGGCGAGCAGTACTTC.

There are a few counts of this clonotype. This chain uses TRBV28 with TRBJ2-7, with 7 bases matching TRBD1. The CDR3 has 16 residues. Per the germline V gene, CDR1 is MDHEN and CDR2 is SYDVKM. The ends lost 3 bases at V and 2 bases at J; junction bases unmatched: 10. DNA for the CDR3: TGTGCCAGCAGTTTTACAAACCTGGGACAGCCCTACGAGCAGTACTTC. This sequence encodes CASSFTNLGQPYEQYF.

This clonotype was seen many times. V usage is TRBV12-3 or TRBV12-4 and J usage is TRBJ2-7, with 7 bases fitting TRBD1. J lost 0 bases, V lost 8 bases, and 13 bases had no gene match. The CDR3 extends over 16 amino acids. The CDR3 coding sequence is TGTGCCAGCTCTTTCCGGACCGGGACAGCCTCCTACGAGCAGTACTTC. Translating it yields CASSFRTGTASYEQYF.

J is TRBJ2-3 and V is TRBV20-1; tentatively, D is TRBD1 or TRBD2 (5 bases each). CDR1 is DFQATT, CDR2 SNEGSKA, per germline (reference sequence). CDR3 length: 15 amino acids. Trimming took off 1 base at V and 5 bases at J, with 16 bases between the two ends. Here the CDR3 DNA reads TGCAGTGCTAGAGGAAGGTGGGGGTCCGTAGATACGCAGTATTTT. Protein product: CSARGRWGSVDTQYF.

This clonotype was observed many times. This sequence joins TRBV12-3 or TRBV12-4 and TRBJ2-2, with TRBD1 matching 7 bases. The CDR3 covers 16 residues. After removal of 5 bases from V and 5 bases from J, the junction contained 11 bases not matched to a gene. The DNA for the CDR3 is TGTGCCAGCAGTATCAGAGGGGGCGGGTGGACCGGGGAGCTGTTTTTT. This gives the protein CASSIRGGGWTGELFF.

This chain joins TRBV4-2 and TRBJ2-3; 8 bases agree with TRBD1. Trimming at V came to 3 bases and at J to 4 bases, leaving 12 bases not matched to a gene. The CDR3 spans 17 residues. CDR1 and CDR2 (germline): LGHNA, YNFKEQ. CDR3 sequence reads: CASSQGRSDRAPDTQYF. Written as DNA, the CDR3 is TGTGCCAGCAGCCAGGGACGTTCGGACAGGGCCCCAGATACGCAGTATTTT.

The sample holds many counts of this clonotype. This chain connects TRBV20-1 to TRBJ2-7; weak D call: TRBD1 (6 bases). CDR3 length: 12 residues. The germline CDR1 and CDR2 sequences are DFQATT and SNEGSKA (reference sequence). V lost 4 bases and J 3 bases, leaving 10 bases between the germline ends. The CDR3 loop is CSATLDSYEQYF. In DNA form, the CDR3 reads TGCAGTGCTACTCTGGACAGCTACGAGCAGTACTTC.

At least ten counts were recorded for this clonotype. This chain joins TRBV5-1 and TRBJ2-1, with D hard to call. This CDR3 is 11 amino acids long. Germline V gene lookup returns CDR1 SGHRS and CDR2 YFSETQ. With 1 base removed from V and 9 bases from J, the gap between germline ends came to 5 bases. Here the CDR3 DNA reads TGCGCCAGCAGCTTGTTGGGTGAGCAGTTCTTC. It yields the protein CASSLLGEQFF. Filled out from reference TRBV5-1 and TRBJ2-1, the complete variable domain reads KAGVTQTPRYLIKTRGQQVTLSCSPISGHRSVSWYQQTPGQGLQFLFEYFSETQRNKGNFPGRFSGRQFSNSRSEMNVSTLELGDSALYLCASSLLGEQFFGPGTRLTVL.

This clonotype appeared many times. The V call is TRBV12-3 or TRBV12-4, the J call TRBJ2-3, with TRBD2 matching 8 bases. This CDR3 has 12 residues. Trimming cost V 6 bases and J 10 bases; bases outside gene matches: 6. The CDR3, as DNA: TGTGCCAGCAGCAGTAGCGGGATCTCGCAGTATTTT. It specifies CASSSSGISQYF.

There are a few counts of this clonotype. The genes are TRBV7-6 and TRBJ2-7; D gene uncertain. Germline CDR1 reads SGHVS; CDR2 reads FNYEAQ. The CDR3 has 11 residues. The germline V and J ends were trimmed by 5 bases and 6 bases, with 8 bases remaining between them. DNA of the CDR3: TGTGCCAGCAGCACATACTCCGAGCAGTACTTC. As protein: CASSTYSEQYF.

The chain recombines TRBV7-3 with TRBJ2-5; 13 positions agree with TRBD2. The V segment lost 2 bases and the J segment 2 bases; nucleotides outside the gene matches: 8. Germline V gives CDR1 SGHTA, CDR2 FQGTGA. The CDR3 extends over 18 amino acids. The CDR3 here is CASSLGLLAGGGQETQYF. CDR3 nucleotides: TGTGCCAGCAGCTTAGGTCTACTAGCGGGAGGGGGGCAAGAGACCCAGTACTTC.

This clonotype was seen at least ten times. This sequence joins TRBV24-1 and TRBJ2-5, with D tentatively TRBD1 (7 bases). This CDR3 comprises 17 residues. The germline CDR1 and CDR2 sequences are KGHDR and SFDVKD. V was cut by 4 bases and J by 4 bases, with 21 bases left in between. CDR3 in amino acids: CATSEPAGRQGAETQYF. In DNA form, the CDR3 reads TGTGCCACCAGTGAGCCTGCGGGGAGACAGGGAGCAGAGACCCAGTACTTC.

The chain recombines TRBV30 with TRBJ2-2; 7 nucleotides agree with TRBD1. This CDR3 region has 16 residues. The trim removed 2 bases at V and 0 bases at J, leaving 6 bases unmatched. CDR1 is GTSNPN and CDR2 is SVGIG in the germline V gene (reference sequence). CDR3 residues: CAWSRGLVANTGELFF. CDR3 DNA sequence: TGTGCCTGGAGTAGGGGGCTGGTGGCGAACACCGGGGAGCTGTTTTTT.

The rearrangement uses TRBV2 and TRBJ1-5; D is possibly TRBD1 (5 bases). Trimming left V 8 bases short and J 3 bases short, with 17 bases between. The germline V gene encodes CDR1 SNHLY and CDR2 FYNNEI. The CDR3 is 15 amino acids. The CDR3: CASFTNGASNQPQHF. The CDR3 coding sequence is TGTGCCAGCTTCACAAATGGGGCGTCCAATCAGCCCCAGCATTTT. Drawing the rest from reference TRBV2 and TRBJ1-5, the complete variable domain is EPEVTQTPSHQVTQMGQEVILRCVPISNHLYFYWYRQILGQKVEFLVSFYNNEISEKSEIFDDQFSVERPDGSNFTLKIRSTKLEDSAMYFCASFTNGASNQPQHFGDGTRLSIL.